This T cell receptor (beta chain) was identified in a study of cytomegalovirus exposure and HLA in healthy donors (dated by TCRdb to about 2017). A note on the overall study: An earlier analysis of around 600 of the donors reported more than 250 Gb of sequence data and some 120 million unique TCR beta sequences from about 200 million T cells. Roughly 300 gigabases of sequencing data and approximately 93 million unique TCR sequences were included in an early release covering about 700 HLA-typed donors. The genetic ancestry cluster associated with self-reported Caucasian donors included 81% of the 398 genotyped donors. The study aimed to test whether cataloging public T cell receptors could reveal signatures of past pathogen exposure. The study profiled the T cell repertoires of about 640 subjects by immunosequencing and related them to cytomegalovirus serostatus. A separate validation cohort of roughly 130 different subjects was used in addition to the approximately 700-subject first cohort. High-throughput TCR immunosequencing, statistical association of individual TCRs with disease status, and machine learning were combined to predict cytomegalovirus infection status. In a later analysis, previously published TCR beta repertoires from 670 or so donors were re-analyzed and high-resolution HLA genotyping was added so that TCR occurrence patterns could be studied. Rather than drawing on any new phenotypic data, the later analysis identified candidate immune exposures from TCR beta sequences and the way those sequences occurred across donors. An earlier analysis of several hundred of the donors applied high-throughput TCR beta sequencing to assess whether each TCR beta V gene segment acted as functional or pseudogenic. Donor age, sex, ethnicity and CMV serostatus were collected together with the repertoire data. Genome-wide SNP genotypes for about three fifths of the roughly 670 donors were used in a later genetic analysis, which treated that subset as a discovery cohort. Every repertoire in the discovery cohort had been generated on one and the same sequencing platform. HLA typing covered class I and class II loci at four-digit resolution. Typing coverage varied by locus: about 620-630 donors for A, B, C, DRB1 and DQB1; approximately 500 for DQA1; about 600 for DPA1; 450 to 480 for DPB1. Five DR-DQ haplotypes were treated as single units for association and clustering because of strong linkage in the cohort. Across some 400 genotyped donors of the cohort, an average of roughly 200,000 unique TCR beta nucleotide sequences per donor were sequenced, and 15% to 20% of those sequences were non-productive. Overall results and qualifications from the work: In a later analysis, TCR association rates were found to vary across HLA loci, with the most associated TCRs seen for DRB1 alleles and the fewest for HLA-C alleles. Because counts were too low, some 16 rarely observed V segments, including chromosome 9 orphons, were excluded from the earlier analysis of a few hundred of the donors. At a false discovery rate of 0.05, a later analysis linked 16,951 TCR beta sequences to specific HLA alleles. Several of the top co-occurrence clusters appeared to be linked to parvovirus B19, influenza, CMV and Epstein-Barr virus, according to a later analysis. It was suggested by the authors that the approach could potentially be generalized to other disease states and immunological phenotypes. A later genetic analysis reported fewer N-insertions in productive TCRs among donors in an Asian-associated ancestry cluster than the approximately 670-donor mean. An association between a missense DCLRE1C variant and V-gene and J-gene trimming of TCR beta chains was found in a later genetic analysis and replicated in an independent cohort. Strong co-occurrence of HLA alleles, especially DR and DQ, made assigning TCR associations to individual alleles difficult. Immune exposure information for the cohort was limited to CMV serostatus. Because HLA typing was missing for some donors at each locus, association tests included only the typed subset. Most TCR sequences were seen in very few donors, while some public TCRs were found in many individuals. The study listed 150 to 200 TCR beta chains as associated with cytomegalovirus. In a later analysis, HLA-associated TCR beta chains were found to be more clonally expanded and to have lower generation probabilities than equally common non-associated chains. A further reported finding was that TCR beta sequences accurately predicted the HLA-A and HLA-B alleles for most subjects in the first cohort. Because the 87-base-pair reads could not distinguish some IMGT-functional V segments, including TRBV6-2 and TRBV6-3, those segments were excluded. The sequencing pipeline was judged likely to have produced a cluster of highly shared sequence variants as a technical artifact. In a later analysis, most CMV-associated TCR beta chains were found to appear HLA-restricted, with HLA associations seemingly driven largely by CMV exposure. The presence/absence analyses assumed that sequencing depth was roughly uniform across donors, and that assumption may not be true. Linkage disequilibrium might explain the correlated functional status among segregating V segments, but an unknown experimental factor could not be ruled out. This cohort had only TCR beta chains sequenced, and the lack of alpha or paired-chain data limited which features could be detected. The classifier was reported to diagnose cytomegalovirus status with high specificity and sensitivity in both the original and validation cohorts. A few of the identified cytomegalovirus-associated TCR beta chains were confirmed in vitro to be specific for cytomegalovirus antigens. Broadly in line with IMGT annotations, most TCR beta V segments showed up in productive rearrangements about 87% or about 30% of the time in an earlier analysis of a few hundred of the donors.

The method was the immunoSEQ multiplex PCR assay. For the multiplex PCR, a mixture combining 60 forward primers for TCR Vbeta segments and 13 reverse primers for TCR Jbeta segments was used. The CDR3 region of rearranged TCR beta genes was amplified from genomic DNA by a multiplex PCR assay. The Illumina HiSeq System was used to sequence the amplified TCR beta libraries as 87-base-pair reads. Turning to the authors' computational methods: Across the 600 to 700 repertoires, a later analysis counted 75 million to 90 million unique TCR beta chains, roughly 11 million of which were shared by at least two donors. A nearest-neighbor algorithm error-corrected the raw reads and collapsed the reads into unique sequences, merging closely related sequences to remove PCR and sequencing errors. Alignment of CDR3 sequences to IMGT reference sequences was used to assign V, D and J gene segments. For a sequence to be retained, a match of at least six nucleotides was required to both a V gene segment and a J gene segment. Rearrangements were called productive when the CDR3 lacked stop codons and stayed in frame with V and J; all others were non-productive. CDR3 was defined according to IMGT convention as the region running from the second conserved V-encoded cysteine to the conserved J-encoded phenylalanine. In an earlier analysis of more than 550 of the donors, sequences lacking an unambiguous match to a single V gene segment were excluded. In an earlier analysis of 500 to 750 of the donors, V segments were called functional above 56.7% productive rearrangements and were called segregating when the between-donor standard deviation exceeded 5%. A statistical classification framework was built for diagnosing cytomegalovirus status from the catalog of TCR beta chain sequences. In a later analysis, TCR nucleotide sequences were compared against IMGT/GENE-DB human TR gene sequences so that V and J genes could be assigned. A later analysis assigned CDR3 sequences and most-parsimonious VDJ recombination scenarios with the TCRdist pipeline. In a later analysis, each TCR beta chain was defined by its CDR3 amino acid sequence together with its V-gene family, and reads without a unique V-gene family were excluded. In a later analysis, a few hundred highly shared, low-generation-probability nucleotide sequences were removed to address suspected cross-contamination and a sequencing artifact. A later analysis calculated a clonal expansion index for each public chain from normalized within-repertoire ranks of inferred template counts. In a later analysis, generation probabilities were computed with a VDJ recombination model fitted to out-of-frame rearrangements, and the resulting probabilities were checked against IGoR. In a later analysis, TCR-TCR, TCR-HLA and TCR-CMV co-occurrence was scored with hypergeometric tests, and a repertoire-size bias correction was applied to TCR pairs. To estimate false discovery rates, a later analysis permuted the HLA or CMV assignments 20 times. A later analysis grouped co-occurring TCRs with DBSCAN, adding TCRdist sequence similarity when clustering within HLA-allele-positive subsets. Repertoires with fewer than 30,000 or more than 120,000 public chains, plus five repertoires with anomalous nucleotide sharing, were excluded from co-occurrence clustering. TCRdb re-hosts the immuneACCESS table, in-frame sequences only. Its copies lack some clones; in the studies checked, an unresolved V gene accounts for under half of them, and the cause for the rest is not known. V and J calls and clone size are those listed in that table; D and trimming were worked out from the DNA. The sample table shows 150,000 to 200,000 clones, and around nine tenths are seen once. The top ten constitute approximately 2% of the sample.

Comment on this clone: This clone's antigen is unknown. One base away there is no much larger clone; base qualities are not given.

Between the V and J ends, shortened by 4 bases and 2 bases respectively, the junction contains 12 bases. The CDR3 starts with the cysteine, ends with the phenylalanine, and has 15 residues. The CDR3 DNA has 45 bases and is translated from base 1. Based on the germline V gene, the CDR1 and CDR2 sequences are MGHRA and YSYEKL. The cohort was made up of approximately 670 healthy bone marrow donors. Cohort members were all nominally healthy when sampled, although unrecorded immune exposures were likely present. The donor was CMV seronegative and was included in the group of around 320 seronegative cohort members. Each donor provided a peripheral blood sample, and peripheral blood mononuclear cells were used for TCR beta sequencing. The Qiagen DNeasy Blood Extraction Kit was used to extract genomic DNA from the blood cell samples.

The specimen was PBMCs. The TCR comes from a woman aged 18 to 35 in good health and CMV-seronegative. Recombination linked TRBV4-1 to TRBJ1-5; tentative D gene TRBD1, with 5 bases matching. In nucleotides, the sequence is TGCGCCAGCAGCCCTTGGGGGGATGGCAATCAGCCCCAGCATTTT. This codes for CASSPWGDGNQPQHF.